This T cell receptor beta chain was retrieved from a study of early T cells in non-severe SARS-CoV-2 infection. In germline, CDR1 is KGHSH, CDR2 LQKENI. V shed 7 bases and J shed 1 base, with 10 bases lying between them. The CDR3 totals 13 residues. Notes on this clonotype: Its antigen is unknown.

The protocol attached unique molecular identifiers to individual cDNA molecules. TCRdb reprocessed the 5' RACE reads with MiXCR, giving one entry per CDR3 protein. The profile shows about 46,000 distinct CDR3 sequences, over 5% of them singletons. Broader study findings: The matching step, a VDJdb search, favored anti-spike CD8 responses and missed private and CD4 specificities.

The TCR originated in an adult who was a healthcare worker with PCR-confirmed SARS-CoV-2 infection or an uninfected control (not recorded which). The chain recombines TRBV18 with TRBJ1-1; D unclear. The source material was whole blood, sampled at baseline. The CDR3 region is CASYASPNTEAFF. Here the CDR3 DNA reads TGTGCCAGCTACGCGTCTCCGAACACTGAAGCTTTCTTT.